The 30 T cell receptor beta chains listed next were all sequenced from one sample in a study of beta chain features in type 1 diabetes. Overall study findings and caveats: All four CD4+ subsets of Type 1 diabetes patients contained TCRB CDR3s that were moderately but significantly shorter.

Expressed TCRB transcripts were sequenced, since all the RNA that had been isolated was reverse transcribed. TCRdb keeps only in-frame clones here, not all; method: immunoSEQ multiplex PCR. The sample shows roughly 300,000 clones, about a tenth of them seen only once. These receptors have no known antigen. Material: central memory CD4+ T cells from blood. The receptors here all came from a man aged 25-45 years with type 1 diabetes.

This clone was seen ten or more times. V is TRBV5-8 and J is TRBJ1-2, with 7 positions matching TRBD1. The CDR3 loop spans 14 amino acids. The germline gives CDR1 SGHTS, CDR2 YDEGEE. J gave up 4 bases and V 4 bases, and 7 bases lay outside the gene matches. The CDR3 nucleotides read TGTGCCAGCAGCCGGGGACAGATAACCTATGGCTACACCTTC. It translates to CASSRGQITYGYTF.

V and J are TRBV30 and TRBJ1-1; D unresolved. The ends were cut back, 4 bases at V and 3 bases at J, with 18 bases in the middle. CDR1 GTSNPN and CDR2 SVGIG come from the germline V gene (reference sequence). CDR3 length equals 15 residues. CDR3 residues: CAWNPPETRDTEAFF. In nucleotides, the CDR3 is TGTGCCTGGAACCCGCCGGAAACGAGGGACACTGAAGCTTTCTTT.

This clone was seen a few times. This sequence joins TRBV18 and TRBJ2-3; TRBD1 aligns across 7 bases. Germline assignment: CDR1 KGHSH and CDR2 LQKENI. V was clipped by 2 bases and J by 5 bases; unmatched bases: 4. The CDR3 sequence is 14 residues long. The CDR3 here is CASSPVTGEDTQYF. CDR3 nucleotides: TGTGCCAGCTCACCAGTTACAGGGGAAGATACGCAGTATTTT.

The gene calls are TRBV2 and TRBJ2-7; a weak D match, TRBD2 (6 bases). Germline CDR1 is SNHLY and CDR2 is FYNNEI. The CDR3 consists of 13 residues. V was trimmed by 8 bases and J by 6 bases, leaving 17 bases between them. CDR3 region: CASRRDSKGEQYF. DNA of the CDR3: TGTGCCAGCCGGCGGGACTCGAAGGGCGAGCAGTACTTC. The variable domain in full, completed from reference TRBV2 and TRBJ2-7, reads EPEVTQTPSHQVTQMGQEVILRCVPISNHLYFYWYRQILGQKVEFLVSFYNNEISEKSEIFDDQFSVERPDGSNFTLKIRSTKLEDSAMYFCASRRDSKGEQYFGPGTRLTVT.

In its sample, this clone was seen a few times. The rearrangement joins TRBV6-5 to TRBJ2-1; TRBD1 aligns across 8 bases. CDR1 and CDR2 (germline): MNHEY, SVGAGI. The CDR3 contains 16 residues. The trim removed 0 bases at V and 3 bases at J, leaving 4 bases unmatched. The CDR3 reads CASSYSGTGGYNEQFF. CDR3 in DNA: TGTGCCAGCAGTTACTCCGGGACAGGAGGCTACAATGAGCAGTTCTTC.

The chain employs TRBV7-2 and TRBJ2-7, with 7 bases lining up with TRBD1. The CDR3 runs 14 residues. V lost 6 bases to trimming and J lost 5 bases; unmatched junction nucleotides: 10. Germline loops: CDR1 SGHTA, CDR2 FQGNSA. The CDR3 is CASSGTEIKDEQYF. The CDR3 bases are TGTGCCAGCAGTGGGACAGAGATCAAGGACGAGCAGTACTTC.

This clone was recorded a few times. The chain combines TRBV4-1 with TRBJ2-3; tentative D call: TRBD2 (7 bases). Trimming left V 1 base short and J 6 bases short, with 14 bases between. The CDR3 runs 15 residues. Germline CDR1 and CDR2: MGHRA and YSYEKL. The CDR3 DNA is TGCGCCAGCAGCCAAGGATGGGGGGGCAGCGATACGCAGTATTTT. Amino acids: CASSQGWGGSDTQYF.

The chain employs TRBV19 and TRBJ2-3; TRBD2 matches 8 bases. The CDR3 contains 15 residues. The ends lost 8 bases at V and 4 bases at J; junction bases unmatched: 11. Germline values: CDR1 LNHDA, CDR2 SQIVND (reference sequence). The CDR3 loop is CASAGTRSSSDTQYF. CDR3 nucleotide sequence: TGTGCCAGTGCCGGGACTAGGAGTTCATCAGATACGCAGTATTTT.

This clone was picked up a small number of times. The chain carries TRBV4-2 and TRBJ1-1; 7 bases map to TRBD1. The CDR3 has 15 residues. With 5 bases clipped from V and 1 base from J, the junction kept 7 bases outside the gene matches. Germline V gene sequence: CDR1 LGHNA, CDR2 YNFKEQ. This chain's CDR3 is CASSLRQGENTEAFF. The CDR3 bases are TGTGCCAGCAGCTTACGACAGGGAGAGAACACTGAAGCTTTCTTT.

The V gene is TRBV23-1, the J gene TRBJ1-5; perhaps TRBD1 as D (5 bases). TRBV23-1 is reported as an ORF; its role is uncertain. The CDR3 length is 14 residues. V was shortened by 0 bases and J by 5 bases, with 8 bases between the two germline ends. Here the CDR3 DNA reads TGCGCCAGCAGTCAATCCCGGGGGTATCAGCCCCAGCATTTT. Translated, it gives CASSQSRGYQPQHF.

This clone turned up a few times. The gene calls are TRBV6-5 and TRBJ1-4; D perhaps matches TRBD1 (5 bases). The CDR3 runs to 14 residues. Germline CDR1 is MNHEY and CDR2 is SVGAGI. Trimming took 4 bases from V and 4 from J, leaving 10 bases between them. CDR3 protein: CASSWSRDNEKLFF. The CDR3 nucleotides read TGTGCCAGCAGTTGGAGCAGGGATAATGAAAAACTGTTTTTT.

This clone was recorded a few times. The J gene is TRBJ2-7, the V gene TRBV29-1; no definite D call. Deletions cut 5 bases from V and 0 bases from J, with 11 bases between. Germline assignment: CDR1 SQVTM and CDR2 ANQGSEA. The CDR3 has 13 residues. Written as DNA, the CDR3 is TGCAGCGTTCCTGGGCGGTACTCCTACGAGCAGTACTTC. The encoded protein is CSVPGRYSYEQYF.

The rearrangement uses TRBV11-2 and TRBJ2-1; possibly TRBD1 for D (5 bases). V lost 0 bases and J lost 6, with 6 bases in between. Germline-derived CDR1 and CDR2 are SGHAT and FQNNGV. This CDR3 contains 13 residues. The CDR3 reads CASSLDRVNEQFF. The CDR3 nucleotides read TGTGCCAGCAGCTTAGACAGGGTCAATGAGCAGTTCTTC.

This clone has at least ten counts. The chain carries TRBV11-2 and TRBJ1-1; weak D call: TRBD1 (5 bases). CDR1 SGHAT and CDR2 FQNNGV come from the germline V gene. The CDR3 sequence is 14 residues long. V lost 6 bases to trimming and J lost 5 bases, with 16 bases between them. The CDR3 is CASSIDTGGTEAFF. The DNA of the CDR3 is TGTGCCAGCAGTATTGACACGGGGGGGACTGAAGCTTTCTTT.

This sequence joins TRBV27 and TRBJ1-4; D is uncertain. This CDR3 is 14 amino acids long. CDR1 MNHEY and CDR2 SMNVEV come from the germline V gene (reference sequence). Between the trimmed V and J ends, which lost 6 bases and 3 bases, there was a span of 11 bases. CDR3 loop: CASRTMAANEKLFF. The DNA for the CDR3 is TGTGCCAGCAGAACCATGGCGGCTAATGAAAAACTGTTTTTT.

Here the CDR3 reads CSARDRPQYF. The CDR3, as DNA: TGCAGTGCTAGAGACCGTCCGCAGTATTTT. The chain has TRBV20-1 and TRBJ2-3, with D unresolved. This CDR3 is 10 amino acids long. The V gene lost 0 bases and the J gene lost 10 bases, with 5 bases spanning the gap. Germline V gene sequence: CDR1 DFQATT, CDR2 SNEGSKA (reference sequence).

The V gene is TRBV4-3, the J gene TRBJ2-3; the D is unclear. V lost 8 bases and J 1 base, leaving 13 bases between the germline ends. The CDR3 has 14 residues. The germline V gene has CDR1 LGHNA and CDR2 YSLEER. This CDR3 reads CASLRPLGTDTQYF. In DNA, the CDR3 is TGCGCCAGCCTCAGACCCCTGGGCACAGATACGCAGTATTTT.

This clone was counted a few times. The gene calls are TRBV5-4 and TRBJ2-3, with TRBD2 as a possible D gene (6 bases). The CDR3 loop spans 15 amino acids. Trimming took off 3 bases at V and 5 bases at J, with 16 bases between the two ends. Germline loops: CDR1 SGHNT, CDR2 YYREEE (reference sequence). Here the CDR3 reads CASSSGPGVEDTQYF. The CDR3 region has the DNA TGTGCCAGCAGCTCTGGCCCGGGGGTGGAAGATACGCAGTATTTT. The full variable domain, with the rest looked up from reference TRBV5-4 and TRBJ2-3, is ETGVTQSPTHLIKTRGQQVTLRCSSQSGHNTVSWYQQALGQGPQFIFQYYREEENGRGNFPPRFSGLQFPNYSSELNVNALELDDSALYLCASSSGPGVEDTQYFGPGTRLTVL.

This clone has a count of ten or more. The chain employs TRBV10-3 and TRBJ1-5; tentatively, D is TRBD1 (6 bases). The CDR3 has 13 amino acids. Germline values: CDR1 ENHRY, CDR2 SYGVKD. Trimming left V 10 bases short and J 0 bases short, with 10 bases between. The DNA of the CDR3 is TGTGCCACCTCAGGGGCTAGCAATCAGCCCCAGCATTTT. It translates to CATSGASNQPQHF.

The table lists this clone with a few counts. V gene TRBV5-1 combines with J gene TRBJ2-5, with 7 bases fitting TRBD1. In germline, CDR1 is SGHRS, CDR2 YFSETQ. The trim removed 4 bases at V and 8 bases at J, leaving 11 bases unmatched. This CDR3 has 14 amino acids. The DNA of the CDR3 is TGCGCCAGCAGCGAGGGGGACAGCTCTTCCACCCAGTACTTC. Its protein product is CASSEGDSSSTQYF.

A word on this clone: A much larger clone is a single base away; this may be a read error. The CDR3, as DNA: TGTGCCAGCAGCCCGGGACAGGGGAACACTGAAGCTTTCTTT. This gives the protein CASSPGQGNTEAFF. The rearrangement links TRBV11-2 to TRBJ1-1; 9 bases match TRBD1. Germline values: CDR1 SGHAT, CDR2 FQNNGV. The CDR3 contains 14 residues. With V trimmed by 5 bases and J by 1 base, 2 bases remained unmatched.

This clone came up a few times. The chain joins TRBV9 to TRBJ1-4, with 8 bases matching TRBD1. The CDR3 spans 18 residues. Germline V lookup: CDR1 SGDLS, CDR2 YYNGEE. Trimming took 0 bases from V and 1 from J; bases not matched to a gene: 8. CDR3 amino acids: CASSVATGGGLTNEKLFF. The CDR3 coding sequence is TGTGCCAGCAGCGTAGCTACAGGGGGAGGACTAACTAATGAAAAACTGTTTTTT.

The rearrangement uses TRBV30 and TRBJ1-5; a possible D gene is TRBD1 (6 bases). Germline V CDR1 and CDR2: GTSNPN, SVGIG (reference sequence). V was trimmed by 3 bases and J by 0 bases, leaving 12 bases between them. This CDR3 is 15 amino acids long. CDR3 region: CAWRLQGFSNQPQHF. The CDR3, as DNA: TGTGCCTGGAGACTTCAGGGGTTTAGCAATCAGCCCCAGCATTTT.

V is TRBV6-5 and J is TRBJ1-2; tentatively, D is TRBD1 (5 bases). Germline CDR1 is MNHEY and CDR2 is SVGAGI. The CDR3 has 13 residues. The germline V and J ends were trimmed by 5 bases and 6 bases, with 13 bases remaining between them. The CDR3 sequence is CASSPLGTDGYTF. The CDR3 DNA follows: TGTGCCAGCAGTCCCCTGGGGACGGATGGCTACACCTTC.

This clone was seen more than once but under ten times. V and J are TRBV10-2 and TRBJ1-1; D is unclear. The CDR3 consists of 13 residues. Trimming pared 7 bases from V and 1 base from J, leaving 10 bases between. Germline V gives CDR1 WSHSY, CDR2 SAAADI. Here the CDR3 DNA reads TGCGCCAGCACGATCCCCGCGAACACTGAAGCTTTCTTT. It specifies CASTIPANTEAFF.

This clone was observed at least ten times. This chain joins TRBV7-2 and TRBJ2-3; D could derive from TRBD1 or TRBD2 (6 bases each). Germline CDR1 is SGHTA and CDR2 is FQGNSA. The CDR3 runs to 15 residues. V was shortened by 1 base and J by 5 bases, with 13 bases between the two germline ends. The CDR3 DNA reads TGTGCCAGCAGCTTAGTCGGGGGCCGGGAAGATACGCAGTATTTT. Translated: CASSLVGGREDTQYF.

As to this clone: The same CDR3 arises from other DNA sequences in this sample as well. The CDR3 region is CASSSGGGTDTQYF. In DNA form, the CDR3 reads TGTGCCAGCAGCTCCGGGGGGGGCACAGATACGCAGTATTTT. The chain couples TRBV28 to TRBJ2-3; 8 bases match TRBD2. The CDR3 has 14 amino acids. Germline V gives CDR1 MDHEN, CDR2 SYDVKM. J gave up 1 base and V 6 bases, and 3 bases lay outside the gene matches.

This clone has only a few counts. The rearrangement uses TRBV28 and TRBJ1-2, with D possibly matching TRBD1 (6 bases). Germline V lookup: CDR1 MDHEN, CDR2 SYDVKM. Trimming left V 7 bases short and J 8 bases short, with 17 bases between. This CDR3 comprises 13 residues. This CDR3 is CASTAAGVEGYTF. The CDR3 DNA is TGTGCCAGCACCGCGGCAGGGGTAGAGGGCTACACCTTC.

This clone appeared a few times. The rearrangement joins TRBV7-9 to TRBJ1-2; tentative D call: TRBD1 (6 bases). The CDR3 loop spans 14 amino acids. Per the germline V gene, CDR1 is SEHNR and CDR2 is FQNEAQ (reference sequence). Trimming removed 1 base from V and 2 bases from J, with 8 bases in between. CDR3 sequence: CASSLGTANYGYTF. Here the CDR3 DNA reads TGTGCCAGCAGCTTAGGGACAGCCAACTATGGCTACACCTTC.

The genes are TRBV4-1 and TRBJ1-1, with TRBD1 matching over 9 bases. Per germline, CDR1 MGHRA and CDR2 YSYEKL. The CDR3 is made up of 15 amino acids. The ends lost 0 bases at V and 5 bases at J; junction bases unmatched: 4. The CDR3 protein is CASSQEGTGITEAFF. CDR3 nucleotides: TGCGCCAGCAGCCAAGAGGGGACAGGGATTACTGAAGCTTTCTTT.